This T cell receptor (beta chain) is from a study of shared clonotypes between healthy human individuals. Study details: Each donor contributed plates that comprised three CD4 naive, three CD4 memory, two CD8 naive and one CD8 memory. Study results and caveats: Among a few donors, roughly 5% of naive CD4 clonotypes were found in common.

Note on this clone: Its antigen remains unknown.

The CDR3 runs to 18 residues. Germline V gene data show CDR1 as KGHSH and CDR2 as LQKENI. The junction had 13 bases not matched to a gene; V was cut back by 4 bases and J by 0 bases. Using approximately 190 ng DNA, tens of thousands of T cell genomes, the sorted-subset replicate PCRs were run. Clones were read by immunoSEQ multiplex PCR, and TCRdb kept only the in-frame ones, dropping some. The sample lists approximately 2.4 million clones, around 95% seen once, with 0.1% to 0.15% in the top ten. The chain links TRBV18 to TRBJ2-7; 9 bases match TRBD2. The sequence was obtained from a man younger than 35 in good health. Source material: naive CD4+ T cells sorted from blood. The subset was: CD45RA+ positively selected. The CDR3 loop is CASSRYETSGFTSYEQYF. CDR3 DNA: TGTGCCAGCTCACGGTATGAAACTAGCGGGTTCACCTCCTACGAGCAGTACTTC. The full variable domain, with the rest looked up from reference TRBV18 and TRBJ2-7, is NAGVMQNPRHLVRRRGQEARLRCSPMKGHSHVYWYRQLPEEGLKFMVYLQKENIIDESGMPKERFSAEFPKEGPSILRIQQVVRGDSAAYFCASSRYETSGFTSYEQYFGPGTRLTVT.